The T cell receptor (beta chain) under discussion was sequenced for a study of T-cell reconstitution after alpha-beta-depleted transplantation in children. Unique molecular identifiers were incorporated when the TCRbeta library was constructed. In TCRdb, the PCR reads were re-called with MiXCR into one record per CDR3 protein. The sample includes approximately 240,000 distinct CDR3 sequences, 9.7% of them seen just once. This clonotype showed up many times. V gave up 8 bases and J gave up 4 bases, with 13 bases separating them. The germline CDR1 and CDR2 sequences are SNHLY and FYNNEI. The CDR3 is 13 amino acids.

The rearrangement joins TRBV2 to TRBJ2-3, with D possibly being TRBD2 (5 bases). The material sequenced was PBMCs from the stem cell graft donor, taken from the stem cell graft. The sequence was collected from a human donor who donated a stem cell graft to a child with SCID. The CDR3 is CASYRGTADTQYF. The CDR3 coding sequence is TGTGCCAGCTATCGGGGAACGGCAGATACGCAGTATTTT.